This record covers a single T cell receptor beta chain. Trimming removed 5 bases from V and 2 bases from J; junction bases left unmatched: 6. Germline V gives CDR1 MRHNA, CDR2 SNTAGT. The CDR3 contains 16 residues. This specimen belongs to a study of cytomegalovirus exposure and HLA in healthy donors. It was with 60 Vbeta and 13 Jbeta primers that the PCR ran. TCRdb's copy holds only in-frame clones and misses some; the assay was immunoSEQ multiplex PCR. The top ten hold less than 4% of the sample, which has around 190,000 clones, roughly four fifths seen once. The source of this sequence is a woman in her 30s in good health and CMV-seropositive. V is TRBV6-4 and J is TRBJ2-1, with 10 bases matching TRBD2. Specimen: PBMCs. The CDR3 DNA sequence: TGTGCCAGCAGTTATATAGCGGGGGGTACCTACAATGAGCAGTTCTTC. Translation gives CASSYIAGGTYNEQFF.